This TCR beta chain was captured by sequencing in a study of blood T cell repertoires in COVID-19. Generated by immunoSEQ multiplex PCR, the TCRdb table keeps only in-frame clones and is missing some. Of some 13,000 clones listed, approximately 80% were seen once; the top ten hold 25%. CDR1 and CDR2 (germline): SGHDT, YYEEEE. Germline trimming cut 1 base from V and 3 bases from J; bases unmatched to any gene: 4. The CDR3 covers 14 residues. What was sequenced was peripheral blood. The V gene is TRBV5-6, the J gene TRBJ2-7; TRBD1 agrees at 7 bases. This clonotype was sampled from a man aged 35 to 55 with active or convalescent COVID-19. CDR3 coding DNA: TGTGCCAGCAGCTTGAGACAGGGCCACTACGAGCAGTACTTC. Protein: CASSLRQGHYEQYF.